The 14 T cell receptor beta chains below all came from one sample that was sequenced in a study of blood T cell repertoires in COVID-19 (TCRdb year 2020). Libraries were built with the immunoSEQ multiplex PCR assay. Not all clones reach the TCRdb copy of this immuneACCESS table, which keeps in-frame sequences only. Checked studies attribute under half of the gap to unresolved V genes and leave the rest unexplained. The sample has 350,000 or so clones on record, 70% to 90% of them singletons. Of the sample, 1.6% is held by the ten largest clones. Sequenced sample: peripheral blood. Source of these receptors: a woman aged 25 to 39 with COVID-19, enrolled during active disease.

The chain uses TRBV7-3 and TRBJ2-1, with TRBD1 matching 9 bases. The CDR3 spans 15 residues. V lost 4 bases, J lost 4 bases, and 5 bases stayed unmatched. The germline V gene encodes CDR1 SGHTA and CDR2 FQGTGA. The CDR3 region has the DNA TGTGCCAGCAGCTCCGACAGGGGGACATACAATGAGCAGTTCTTC. This sequence encodes CASSSDRGTYNEQFF.

The chain has TRBV27 and TRBJ1-6, with D perhaps TRBD1 (5 bases). The CDR3 extends over 14 amino acids. In germline, CDR1 is MNHEY, CDR2 SMNVEV (reference sequence). The ends were cut back, 3 bases at V and 8 bases at J, with 11 bases in the middle. The CDR3 nucleotides read TGTGCCAGCAGTTTTCGTCCGGGGGATTCACCCCTCCACTTT. Translation: CASSFRPGDSPLHF.

This clone was counted once. V is TRBV3-1 (or the pseudogene TRBV3-2) and J is TRBJ1-5; D gene unclear. The germline V gene has CDR1 LGHDT and CDR2 YNNKEL (reference sequence). Between the trimmed V and J ends, which lost 1 base and 0 bases, there was a span of 4 bases. CDR3 length: 14 amino acids. CDR3 loop: CASSQADSNQPQHF. Written as DNA, the CDR3 is TGTGCCAGCAGCCAAGCAGATAGCAATCAGCCCCAGCATTTT.

The chain carries TRBV7-2 and TRBJ2-3; possibly TRBD1 for D (5 bases). The germline V and J ends were trimmed by 5 bases and 1 base, with 16 bases remaining between them. This CDR3 has 16 residues. CDR1 and CDR2 from the germline V gene are SGHTA and FQGNSA. The CDR3 DNA reads TGTGCCAGCAGCGCGCAGGGCTCCCCTGGCACAGATACGCAGTATTTT. Its translation is CASSAQGSPGTDTQYF. Full variable domain (remainder filled in from reference TRBV7-2 and TRBJ2-3): GAGVSQSPSNKVTEKGKDVELRCDPISGHTALYWYRQSLGQGLEFLIYFQGNSAPDKSGLPSDRFSAERTGGSVSTLTIQRTQQEDSAVYLCASSAQGSPGTDTQYFGPGTRLTVL.

The chain joins TRBV6-5 to TRBJ1-1; D uncertain. CDR1 is MNHEY and CDR2 is SVGAGI in the germline V gene. The CDR3 has 16 residues. The V and J ends lost 2 bases and 1 base respectively, with 14 bases between them. CDR3 residues: CASSYLLRAGNTEAFF. The CDR3, as DNA: TGTGCCAGCAGTTACCTCCTTAGGGCGGGGAACACTGAAGCTTTCTTT.

The chain links TRBV6-2 or TRBV6-3 to TRBJ1-2; 11 bases agree with TRBD1. Trimming cost V 5 bases and J 4 bases; bases outside gene matches: 6. This CDR3 region has 15 residues. CDR1 and CDR2 (germline): MNHEY, SVGEGT. DNA for the CDR3: TGTGCCAGCAGTCAGGACAGGGGGCGCGTCTATGGCTACACCTTC. It yields the protein CASSQDRGRVYGYTF.

V is TRBV6-6 and J is TRBJ1-3; tentative D call: TRBD1 (6 bases). CDR1 MNHNY and CDR2 SVGAGI come from the germline V gene (reference sequence). The germline V and J ends were trimmed by 6 bases and 1 base, with 16 bases remaining between them. The length of the CDR3 is 16 residues. The CDR3 sequence is CASSRSGQISGNTIYF. The CDR3 DNA is TGTGCCAGCAGCCGGTCAGGACAGATTTCTGGAAACACCATATATTTT.

The chain carries TRBV29-1 and TRBJ2-7; 7 bases match TRBD1. The CDR3 contains 15 residues. Looked up from germline, CDR1 is SQVTM and CDR2 is ANQGSEA. V lost 7 bases and J lost 3; bases outside the gene matches: 15. CDR3 sequence reads: CSAALRDRENYEQYF. CDR3 coding DNA: TGCAGCGCCGCGTTAAGGGACAGAGAAAACTACGAGCAGTACTTC.

The table lists this clone with a count of one. This chain connects TRBV5-1 to TRBJ2-3, with a possible D match to TRBD2 (6 bases). The CDR3 runs 16 residues. CDR1 is SGHRS, CDR2 YFSETQ, per germline. Trimming took off 5 bases at V and 0 bases at J, with 16 bases between the two ends. CDR3 DNA: TGCGCCAGCAGTTATGGGACTTTATCTAGCACAGATACGCAGTATTTT. This translates into CASSYGTLSSTDTQYF. Based on the CDR3 plus reference TRBV5-1 and TRBJ2-3, the full variable domain is KAGVTQTPRYLIKTRGQQVTLSCSPISGHRSVSWYQQTPGQGLQFLFEYFSETQRNKGNFPGRFSGRQFSNSRSEMNVSTLELGDSALYLCASSYGTLSSTDTQYFGPGTRLTVL.

V gene TRBV5-6 combines with J gene TRBJ2-7, with 7 bases fitting TRBD2. The trim removed 4 bases at V and 7 bases at J, leaving 5 bases unmatched. This CDR3 has 12 amino acids. The germline gives CDR1 SGHDT, CDR2 YYEEEE. The CDR3 DNA follows: TGTGCCAGCAGCCCACGGGGAGGGGAGCAGTACTTC. This gives the protein CASSPRGGEQYF.

V and J are TRBV5-8 and TRBJ1-2, with TRBD1 as a possible D gene (5 bases). The CDR3 contains 14 residues. Trimming removed 5 bases from V and 8 bases from J, with 19 bases in between. Per germline, CDR1 SGHTS and CDR2 YDEGEE. CDR3 residues: CASRSGTAEGGYTF. The CDR3 DNA reads TGTGCCAGCAGGTCGGGGACTGCTGAAGGAGGCTACACCTTC.

This chain connects TRBV6-5 to TRBJ1-2; 8 bases align to TRBD1. Germline CDR1 and CDR2: MNHEY and SVGAGI. V lost 6 bases and J lost 6; bases outside the gene matches: 12. The CDR3 spans 15 residues. DNA for the CDR3: TGTGCCAGCAGCTCCGGGACAGGAATCCCGGATGGCTACACCTTC. It translates to CASSSGTGIPDGYTF.

The gene calls are TRBV13 and TRBJ2-7; D perhaps matches TRBD2 (6 bases). V lost 3 bases, J lost 0 bases, and 12 bases lay in between. CDR1 PRHDT and CDR2 FYEKMQ come from the germline V gene (reference sequence). This CDR3 contains 15 residues. DNA of the CDR3: TGTGCCAGCAGCTTTGGTAGCGGTTACTCCTACGAGCAGTACGTC. It yields the protein CASSFGSGYSYEQYV.

The chain uses TRBV11-2 and TRBJ2-3; D is unresolved. This CDR3 is built from 14 residues. Germline V gene data show CDR1 as SGHAT and CDR2 as FQNNGV. V lost 5 bases to trimming and J lost 1 base, with 10 bases between them. CDR3 sequence (DNA): TGTGCCAGCAGCCCTCCTATGGGCACAGATACGCAGTATTTT. This translates into CASSPPMGTDTQYF.